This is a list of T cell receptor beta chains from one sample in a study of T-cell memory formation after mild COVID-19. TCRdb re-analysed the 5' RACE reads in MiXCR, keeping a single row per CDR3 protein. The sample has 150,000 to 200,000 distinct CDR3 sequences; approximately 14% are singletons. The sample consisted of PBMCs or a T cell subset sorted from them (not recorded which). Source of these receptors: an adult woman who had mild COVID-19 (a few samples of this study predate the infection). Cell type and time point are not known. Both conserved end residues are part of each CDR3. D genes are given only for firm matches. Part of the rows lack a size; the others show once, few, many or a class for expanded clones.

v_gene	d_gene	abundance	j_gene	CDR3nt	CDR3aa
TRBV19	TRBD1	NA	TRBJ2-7	TGTGCCAGTAGTATGTACTTAATCGGACAGGGATTAATGCACGAGCAGTACTTC	CASSMYLIGQGLMHEQYF
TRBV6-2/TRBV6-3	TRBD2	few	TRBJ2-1	TGTGCCAGCAGTCGAGCGGGAGGGGATAATGAGCAGTTCTTC	CASSRAGGDNEQFF
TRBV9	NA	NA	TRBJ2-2	TGTGCCAGCAGCGTAGAACTAGCCACCGGGGAGCTGTTTTTT	CASSVELATGELFF
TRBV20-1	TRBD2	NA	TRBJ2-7	TGCAGTGCCGCCACTTCGGCGGGAGGGCCCCACGAGCAGTACTTC	CSAATSAGGPHEQYF
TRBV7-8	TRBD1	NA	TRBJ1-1	TGTGCCAGCACCAGACAGGGGACCATGAACACTGAAGCTTTCTTT	CASTRQGTMNTEAFF
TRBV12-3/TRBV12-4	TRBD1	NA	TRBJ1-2	TGTGCCAGCAGTCCCAAGGGACAGGGGAGCTATGGCTACACCTTC	CASSPKGQGSYGYTF
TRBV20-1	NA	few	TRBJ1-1	TGCAGTGCTACCCCGCGACTCATGAACACTGAAGCTTTCTTT	CSATPRLMNTEAFF
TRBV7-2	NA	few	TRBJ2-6	TGTGCCAGCAGCTTGTCACATCCCGGGTCCTCTGGGGCCAACGTCCTGACTTTC	CASSLSHPGSSGANVLTF
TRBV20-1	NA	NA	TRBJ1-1	TGCAGTGCTCCCGGAAACACTGAAGCTTTCTTT	CSAPGNTEAFF
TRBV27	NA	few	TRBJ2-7	TGTGCCAGCAGTCCTACATATCCCTACGAGCAGTACTTC	CASSPTYPYEQYF
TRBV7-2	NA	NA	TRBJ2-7	TGTGCCAGCAGCCCAGCCCGTAGCGTCTCCTACGAGCAGTACTTC	CASSPARSVSYEQYF
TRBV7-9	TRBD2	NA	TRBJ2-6	TGTGCCAGCAGCCCCTTAGCGGGGGGGACCTCTCGTGAGGCCAACGTCCTGACTTTC	CASSPLAGGTSREANVLTF
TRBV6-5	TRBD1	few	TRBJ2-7	TGTGCCAGCAGACCCGGGACAGGGGTAACCGAGCAGTACTTC	CASRPGTGVTEQYF
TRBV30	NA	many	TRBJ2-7	TGTGCCTGGAGTCGAGGGACACCCTACGAGCAGTACTTC	CAWSRGTPYEQYF
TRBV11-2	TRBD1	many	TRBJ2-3	TGTGCCAGCAGCTTTTACAGGGGGAGCACAGATACGCAGTATTTT	CASSFYRGSTDTQYF
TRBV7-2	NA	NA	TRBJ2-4	TGTGCCAGCAGCTTAGGAGGGACGTTAAACATTCAGTACTTC	CASSLGGTLNIQYF
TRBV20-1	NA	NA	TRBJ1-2	TGCAGTGCTAGAGCCAACGTACACAGCCGGATCAACTATGGCTACACCTTC	CSARANVHSRINYGYTF
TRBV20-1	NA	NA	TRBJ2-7	TGCAGTGTGAGAGGGGAGAACTGGTACGAGCAGTACTTC	CSVRGENWYEQYF
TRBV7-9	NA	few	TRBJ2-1	TGTGCCAGCATCAGCGCGGAGGGAACCTACAATGAGCAGTTCTTC	CASISAEGTYNEQFF
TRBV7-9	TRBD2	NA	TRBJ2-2	TGTGCCAGCAGCTCTAGTGGGCTAGCGGGAACCGGGGAGCTGTTTTTT	CASSSSGLAGTGELFF
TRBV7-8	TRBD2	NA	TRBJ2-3	TGTGCCAGCAGCTTAGACAGCGGGGGTATCAACACAGATACGCAGTATTTT	CASSLDSGGINTDTQYF
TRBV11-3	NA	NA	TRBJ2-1	TGTGCCAGCAGCTCCGGACTACGTGAGCAGTTCTTC	CASSSGLREQFF
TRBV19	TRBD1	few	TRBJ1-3	TGTGCCAGCGTGGACAGGGGGTCATCTGGAAACACCATATATTTT	CASVDRGSSGNTIYF
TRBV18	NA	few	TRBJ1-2	TGTGCCAGCTCACCCACGGGACTGGCCCTAGGAGGCTACACCTTC	CASSPTGLALGGYTF
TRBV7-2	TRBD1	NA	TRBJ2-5	TGTGCCAGCAGTCCAGCCAGGGGGTTTGAAGAGACCCAGTACTTC	CASSPARGFEETQYF
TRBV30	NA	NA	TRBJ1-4	TGTGCCTGGAGTGATCGAACTAATGAAAAACTGTTTTTT	CAWSDRTNEKLFF
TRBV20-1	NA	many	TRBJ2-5	TGCAGTGCTAGCGGGAGTGGGCAAGAGACCCAGTACTTC	CSASGSGQETQYF
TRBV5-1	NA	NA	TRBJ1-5	TGCGCCAGCAATCCGTCAGGTCGGCCCCAGAATTTT	CASNPSGRPQNF
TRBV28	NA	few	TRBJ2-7	TGTGCCAGCAGTTCGGACATCAGGCAGTACTTC	CASSSDIRQYF
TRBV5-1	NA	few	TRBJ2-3	TGCGCCAGCAGCTTGGTGGGTTTCGGTAGCACAGATACGCAGTATTTT	CASSLVGFGSTDTQYF
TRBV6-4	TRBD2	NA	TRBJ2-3	TGTGCCAGCAGTGACTCGACTAGCGGGGGAGATACGCAGTATTTT	CASSDSTSGGDTQYF
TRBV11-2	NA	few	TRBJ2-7	TGTGCCAGCAGCTCCGTGAGACAGGTCTACGAGCAGTACTTC	CASSSVRQVYEQYF
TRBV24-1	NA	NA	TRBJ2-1	TGTGCCACCAGTGATCCCGGGACAACACTCTGCAATGAGCAGTTCTTC	CATSDPGTTLCNEQFF
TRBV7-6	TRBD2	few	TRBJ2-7	TGTGCCAGCAGCTTAACTACTAGCGGGAGGGTCTACGAGCAGTACTTC	CASSLTTSGRVYEQYF
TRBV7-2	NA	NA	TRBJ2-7	TGTGCCAGCAGCTTAGTCGCACGGACCTACGAGCAGTACTTC	CASSLVARTYEQYF
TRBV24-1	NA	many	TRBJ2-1	TGTGCCACCAGTGATGAGGGCTCCTACAATGAGCAGTTCTTC	CATSDEGSYNEQFF
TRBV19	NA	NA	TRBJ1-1	TGTGCCAGTTTTCAGCCGCGGGACACTGAAGCTTTCTTT	CASFQPRDTEAFF
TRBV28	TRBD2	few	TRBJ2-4	TGTGCCAGCAGTTTAGGCGGGAGTCCGGCCAAAAACATTCAGTACTTC	CASSLGGSPAKNIQYF
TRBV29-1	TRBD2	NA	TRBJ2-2	TGCAGCGTTGAAGGCGTCGCTAGCGGGAGCCTCCCGAACACCGGGGAGCTGTTTTTT	CSVEGVASGSLPNTGELFF
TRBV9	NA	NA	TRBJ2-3	TGTGCCAGCAGCGTATCCACCCGGACGCTCACAGATACGCAGTATTTT	CASSVSTRTLTDTQYF
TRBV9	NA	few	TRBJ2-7	TGTGCCAGCAGCGTAGGTTGGCAGGGAATCTACGAGCAGTACTTC	CASSVGWQGIYEQYF